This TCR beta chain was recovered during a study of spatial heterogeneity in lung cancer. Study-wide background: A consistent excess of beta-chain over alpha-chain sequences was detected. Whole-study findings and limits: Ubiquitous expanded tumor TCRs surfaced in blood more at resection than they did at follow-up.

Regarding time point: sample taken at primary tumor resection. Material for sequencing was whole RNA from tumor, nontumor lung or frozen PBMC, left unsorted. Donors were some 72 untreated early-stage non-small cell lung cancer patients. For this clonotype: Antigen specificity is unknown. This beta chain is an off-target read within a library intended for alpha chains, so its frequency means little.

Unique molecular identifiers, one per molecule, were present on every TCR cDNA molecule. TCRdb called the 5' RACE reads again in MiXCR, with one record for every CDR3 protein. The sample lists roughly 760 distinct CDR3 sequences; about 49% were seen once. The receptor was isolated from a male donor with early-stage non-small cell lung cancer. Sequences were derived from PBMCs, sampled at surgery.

CDR3 sequence (DNA): TGTGCCAGCTCACCACAGTCACTGAAGCAAGAGACCCAGTACTTC. Translating gives CASSPQSLKQETQYF. The J gene is TRBJ2-5, the V gene TRBV18; D gene ambiguous. Trimming cost V 1 base and J 2 bases, with 11 bases left between them. The germline CDR1 and CDR2 sequences are KGHSH and LQKENI. The CDR3 contains 15 residues.